This T cell receptor (beta chain) emerged from a study of lymphopenia after photon versus proton radiotherapy. Findings and caveats of the study: Post-nadir diversity loss with photons came from oligoclonal expansion, particularly CD8+ Temra cells.

Assay used: immunoSEQ multiplex PCR; TCRdb lists only in-frame clones, some missing. The sample carries around 30,000 clones, approximately 80% recorded once. V trimming: 5 bases; J trimming: 4 bases; junction bases outside the gene matches: 10. This CDR3 contains 16 residues. CDR1 is SGHTA and CDR2 is FQGNSA in the germline V gene. This clone was detected a few times. Its antigen remains unknown. This clonotype was sampled from a woman aged 70 to 79 with pancreatic cancer. The J gene is TRBJ1-1, the V gene TRBV7-2, with 10 bases fitting TRBD1. The sample was peripheral blood, taken from a patient treated with proton-based radiotherapy. CDR3 DNA: TGTGCCAGCAGCCTCCGCCTGGGGACAGGGGCCACTGAAGCTTTCTTT. Translating it yields CASSLRLGTGATEAFF.